The clone carrying this TCR beta chain occurred a few times. Antigen unknown. The authors prepared the TCRbeta library with unique molecular identifiers. TCRdb itself ran the PCR reads through MiXCR, one entry per CDR3 protein. The sample includes 780,000 or so distinct CDR3 sequences, roughly 15% of them seen just once. These data are taken from a study of T-cell reconstitution after alpha-beta-depleted transplantation in children. Germline CDR1 SGHVS, CDR2 FQNEAQ. Trimming left V 1 base short and J 6 bases short, with 13 bases between. The CDR3 sequence is 14 residues long. Overall study findings and caveats: Two months or so post-transplant, alpha-beta T cells reportedly derived from several hundred expanded graft clones. T-cell numbers and diversity one year post-transplant derived largely from freshly generated T cells. High day-60 TCRbeta diversity in some patients came from surviving recipient T cells and thymic progenitors.

The TCR was taken from a male patient aged 10 to 17 who had a stem cell transplant for acute lymphoblastic leukemia, so the T cells may come from the graft donor. The chain joins TRBV7-8 to TRBJ2-7; perhaps TRBD2 as D (6 bases). The sequenced sample was PBMCs, mostly from graft donor cells, obtained 360 days after TCRalphabeta/CD19-depleted stem cell transplant. CDR3 DNA: TGTGCCAGCAGCTTAGAACGGGAGTGGAGCGAGCAGTACTTC. This encodes CASSLEREWSEQYF.